These T cell receptor beta chains were read from a single sample in a study of control samples from healthy donors and cancer patients. Measured with immunoSEQ multiplex PCR; TCRdb has only the in-frame clones, and not every one. The table lists 45,000 or so clones, under 95% of them singletons. Sequenced: PBMCs. Receptors originate from a woman aged 40-49 years with head and neck cancer. CDR3s include the opening cysteine and the closing phenylalanine or tryptophan. The D gene is left open where the match is weak. Clone size, where shown, is once, few, many, or a class for clones that have expanded.

TRBV2	TRBJ2-3	-	once	TGTGCCAGCAGTTATACGGGGGGCACGGATCTTACGCAGTATTTT	CASSYTGGTDLTQYF
TRBV10-1	TRBJ2-1	TRBD2	-	TGCGCCAGCAGTGAGGTGCTAGCGGGAGTGGATGAGCAGTTCTTC	CASSEVLAGVDEQFF
TRBV6-4	TRBJ2-7	TRBD2	-	TGTGCCAGCAGTTTAGCGGGGGGGCCTTTGTACGAGCAGTACTTC	CASSLAGGPLYEQYF
TRBV7-9	TRBJ1-1	-	-	TGTGCCAGCACCACCGGCCAGGGGAACACTGAAGCTTTCTTT	CASTTGQGNTEAFF
TRBV3-1/TRBV3-2	TRBJ2-3	-	once	TGTGCCAGCAGCCAAGGGGGAACAGATACGCAGTATTTT	CASSQGGTDTQYF
TRBV4-1	TRBJ2-7	-	-	TGCGCCAGCAGCCAAGGGGGGCCTTACGAGCAGTACTTC	CASSQGGPYEQYF
TRBV18	TRBJ1-1	-	-	TGTGCCAGCTCACCAGTGGATACTGAAGCTTTCTTT	CASSPVDTEAFF
TRBV5-1	TRBJ1-1	TRBD1	-	TGCGCCAGCAGCTTGGTACAGGGGGCTGTAGAGAACACTGAAGCTTTCTTT	CASSLVQGAVENTEAFF
TRBV6-6	TRBJ2-5	TRBD2	once	TGTGCCTCGGCGGGGGGCAGGGAGACCCAGTACTTC	CASAGGRETQYF
TRBV28	TRBJ2-2	-	-	TGTGCCACCCAAATCAGGGTCACCGGGGAGCTGTTTTTT	CATQIRVTGELFF
TRBV7-6	TRBJ2-2	-	-	TGTGCCAGCAGCTCAAAAATGGCAGGGGCCACCGGGGAGCTGTTTTTT	CASSSKMAGATGELFF
TRBV18	TRBJ2-5	-	-	TGTGCCAGCTCGCCAAACTCTGACAGTCAAGAGACCCAGTACTTC	CASSPNSDSQETQYF
TRBV5-4	TRBJ1-2	TRBD1	-	TGTGCCAGCAGCTTCGACAGGGTCTATGGCTACACCTTC	CASSFDRVYGYTF
TRBV5-1	TRBJ1-2	-	-	TGCGCCAGCAGCTTGGCGGATGACGGCTACACCTTC	CASSLADDGYTF
TRBV29-1	TRBJ2-7	TRBD2	-	TGCAGCGTTGACAGCGGGAGGGCCTACGAGCAGTACTTC	CSVDSGRAYEQYF
TRBV5-1	TRBJ1-1	-	-	TGCGCCAGCAGCTTAACTTCGGTGCCAGACACTGAAGCTTTCTTT	CASSLTSVPDTEAFF
TRBV4-1	TRBJ1-2	-	-	TGCGCCAGCAGCCAAGATTGGAGGGGAGAGGGCTACACCTTC	CASSQDWRGEGYTF
TRBV27	TRBJ2-7	TRBD2	-	TGTGCCAGCAGTTCGGGAGGGGTTTCCGAGCAGTACTTC	CASSSGGVSEQYF
TRBV15	TRBJ2-6	-	-	TGTGCCACCAGCAGTTACCGGGACATTCTCTCTGGGGCCAACGTCCTGACTTTC	CATSSYRDILSGANVLTF
TRBV7-8	TRBJ2-5	-	once	TGTGCCAGCAGCTTAGTATCAGGACCACTCCAAGAGACCCAGTACTTC	CASSLVSGPLQETQYF
TRBV5-1	TRBJ2-5	-	-	TGCGCCAGCAGTACCCGCCAGTTCCAAGAGACCCAGTACTTC	CASSTRQFQETQYF
TRBV4-1	TRBJ1-4	-	-	TGCGCCAGCAGCCGTGGAGGGGGGAATGAAAAACTGTTTTTT	CASSRGGGNEKLFF
TRBV5-4	TRBJ2-7	-	-	TGTGCCAGCAGCTTGGGATCCTACGGGCAGTACTTC	CASSLGSYGQYF
TRBV7-6	TRBJ2-5	-	-	TGTGCCAGCAGCCGGAGGTTAGAGACCCAGTACTTC	CASSRRLETQYF
TRBV15	TRBJ2-3	-	-	TGTGCCACCAGCAGAAAGGCCTCCGGGACTAGCACAGATACGCAGTATTTT	CATSRKASGTSTDTQYF
TRBV7-6	TRBJ2-1	TRBD2	-	TGTGCCAGCAGCCCAAGCGGGAGGGGGTACAATGAGCAGTTCTTC	CASSPSGRGYNEQFF
TRBV6-5	TRBJ2-7	TRBD2	large	TGTGCCAGCACGTTTCGGGGGGAAGCCTACGAGCAGTACTTC	CASTFRGEAYEQYF
TRBV27	TRBJ1-6	-	few	TGTGCCAGCAGTCCCAGTGGCTCCCTCCACTTT	CASSPSGSLHF
TRBV30	TRBJ1-2	-	-	TGTGCCTGGATACCCCCGCAGGGAGTTCAGGGCTACACCTTC	CAWIPPQGVQGYTF